Presented here are 15 T cell receptor beta chains from one specimen sequenced in a study of CD8 T cells in ankylosing spondylitis (dated by TCRdb to the late 2010s). The study at large found these results: Blood from ankylosing spondylitis patients appeared to be characterized by a TCR beta motif composed of 7 to 9 highly homologous amino acid variants.

Their target antigens are unknown. Libraries were prepared through 5' RACE. Sequencing instrument: Illumina HiSeq 2500. TCRdb reprocessing: public reads trimmed at Q25 with fastp, clones called with MiXCR, in-frame beta chains kept. Each CDR3 protein gets just one entry, which takes the most common genes and DNA from the rows behind it. Counted in this sample were under 950,000 distinct CDR3 sequences; around 20% of them appeared once. The top ten constitute 15% to 20% of the sample. Sequences were obtained from blood, either unsorted or a sorted T cell fraction (not recorded which). The receptors stem from a male donor with ankylosing spondylitis.

The rearrangement links TRBV11-2 to TRBJ2-1; 8 bases fit TRBD2. Germline CDR1 SGHAT, CDR2 FQNNGV. Losses at the gene ends were 5 bases for V and 7 bases for J; bases not matched to a gene: 19. The CDR3 sequence is 18 residues long. CDR3 amino acids: CASSTMPTSGRIYNEQFF. The CDR3 bases are TGTGCCAGCAGCACAATGCCTACTAGCGGTCGGATTTATAATGAGCAGTTCTTC.

This clonotype was detected a few times. The chain recombines TRBV6-1 with TRBJ2-2; 12 bases agree with TRBD2. The CDR3 totals 16 residues. Losses at the gene ends were 5 bases for V and 6 bases for J; bases not matched to a gene: 7. CDR1 is MNHNS, CDR2 SASEGT, per germline. The CDR3 nucleotides read TGTGCCAGCAGTCCGTATTCTAGCGGGAGGGCCGGGGAGCTGTTTTTT. Translating it yields CASSPYSSGRAGELFF.

The V call is TRBV12-3 or TRBV12-4, the J call TRBJ2-7; 8 nucleotides match TRBD2. J gave up 5 bases and V 6 bases, and 9 bases lay outside the gene matches. There are 14 residues in the CDR3. The CDR3: CASSPDKRGNEQYF. In nucleotides, the CDR3 is TGTGCCAGCAGCCCCGACAAGCGGGGGAACGAGCAGTACTTC.

The rearrangement joins TRBV5-1 to TRBJ1-1, with D perhaps TRBD1 (5 bases). CDR1 and CDR2 (germline): SGHRS, YFSETQ. The CDR3 is made up of 13 amino acids. V lost 0 bases, J lost 11 bases, and 14 bases lay in between. The CDR3 coding sequence is TGCGCCAGCAGCTTGGCTGTCAGGGCGGCGGCTTTCTTT. Translated: CASSLAVRAAAFF.

This clonotype came up a few times. The chain couples TRBV12-3 or TRBV12-4 to TRBJ1-2; D possibly corresponds to TRBD1 (5 bases). Trimming took 5 bases from V and 0 from J, leaving 19 bases between them. This CDR3 is 17 amino acids long. This chain's CDR3 is CASSPQGGGIANYGYTF. CDR3 bases: TGTGCCAGCAGTCCGCAAGGCGGGGGGATAGCTAACTATGGCTACACCTTC.

This clonotype has more than one count but fewer than ten. The chain is built from TRBV14 and TRBJ1-4; D not resolved. CDR1 and CDR2 (germline): SGHDN, FVKESK. Trimming left V 6 bases short and J 4 bases short, with 18 bases between. This CDR3 is built from 16 residues. CDR3 amino acids: CASSYGGSLINEKLFF. In DNA, the CDR3 is TGTGCCAGCAGTTACGGAGGGTCCTTAATTAATGAAAAACTGTTTTTT. Variable domain in full (rest from reference TRBV14 and TRBJ1-4): EAGVTQFPSHSVIEKGQTVTLRCDPISGHDNLYWYRRVMGKEIKFLLHFVKESKQDESGMPNNRFLAERTGGTYSTLKVQPAELEDSGVYFCASSYGGSLINEKLFFGSGTQLSVL.

This chain uses TRBV29-1 with TRBJ1-3; a weak D match, TRBD1 (5 bases). Trimming removed 0 bases from V and 5 bases from J, with 14 bases in between. The V gene's germline CDR1 is SQVTM and CDR2 ANQGSEA. The CDR3 length is 15 residues. This CDR3 is CSVEDPRGPRNTIYF. In DNA form, the CDR3 reads TGCAGCGTTGAAGACCCCCGGGGCCCTCGAAACACCATATATTTT.

This clonotype appeared a few times. This chain uses TRBV27 with TRBJ2-6; TRBD1 or TRBD2 may be the D gene (6 bases each). The CDR3 extends over 17 amino acids. Germline loops: CDR1 MNHEY, CDR2 SMNVEV (reference sequence). Trimming took 5 bases from V and 4 from J, leaving 18 bases between them. The CDR3 spells CASSPMRGAGGANVLTF. The CDR3 DNA reads as TGTGCCAGCAGTCCCATGAGGGGGGCGGGGGGGGCCAACGTCCTGACTTTC.

In its sample, this clonotype was seen many times. This chain joins TRBV7-8 and TRBJ2-5, with D perhaps TRBD2 (5 bases). Germline V CDR1 and CDR2: SGHVS, FQNEAQ. This CDR3 spans 15 amino acids. The V end was cut by 2 bases, the J end by 2 bases, with 12 bases between. DNA for the CDR3: TGTGCCAGCAGCTTACTTCAGAGGGAACAAGAGACCCAGTACTTC. Translation: CASSLLQREQETQYF.

Ten or more counts support this clonotype. The chain employs TRBV29-1 and TRBJ2-1; 12 bases fit TRBD2. The V gene's germline CDR1 is SQVTM and CDR2 ANQGSEA. The CDR3 runs 17 residues. V trimming: 3 bases; J trimming: 0 bases; junction bases outside the gene matches: 6. The CDR3 DNA follows: TGCAGCGTTGACGAGACTAGCGGGGGCCTCTCCTACAATGAGCAGTTCTTC. It encodes CSVDETSGGLSYNEQFF.

V and J are TRBV20-1 and TRBJ1-5, with 9 bases identical to TRBD1. The CDR3 sequence is 19 residues long. The germline V gene has CDR1 DFQATT and CDR2 SNEGSKA (reference sequence). With 5 bases clipped from V and 1 base from J, the junction kept 18 bases outside the gene matches. The CDR3 is CSAVKSGTGHVLSNQPQHF. The CDR3 DNA reads TGCAGTGCTGTAAAGTCCGGGACAGGGCACGTTCTCAGCAATCAGCCCCAGCATTTT.

This clonotype was seen a handful of times. The V gene is TRBV5-6, the J gene TRBJ2-3, with TRBD1 matching 8 bases. This CDR3 is built from 15 residues. The germline CDR1 and CDR2 sequences are SGHDT and YYEEEE. Trimming removed 0 bases from V and 5 bases from J; junction bases left unmatched: 5. This CDR3 is CASSLAQGEVDTQYF. As DNA, the CDR3 is TGTGCCAGCAGCTTGGCACAGGGGGAAGTAGATACGCAGTATTTT.

In this sample, this clonotype turned up a few times. This rearrangement joins TRBV13 to TRBJ1-4; D may be TRBD1 (6 bases). The CDR3 runs to 16 residues. Trimming left V 5 bases short and J 0 bases short, with 13 bases between. CDR1 and CDR2 from the germline V gene are PRHDT and FYEKMQ (reference sequence). The CDR3 nucleotides read TGTGCCAGCAGCCAGGGGCGGCTCGCAACTAATGAAAAACTGTTTTTT. Amino acid sequence: CASSQGRLATNEKLFF.

The V and J genes are TRBV4-2 and TRBJ2-1; D may be TRBD1 (5 bases). This CDR3 is built from 13 residues. The V gene's germline CDR1 is LGHNA and CDR2 YNFKEQ. Trimming removed 3 bases at V and 6 bases at J, with 9 bases between. The CDR3 bases are TGTGCCAGCAGCCAGAGACAGCCCAATGAGCAGTTCTTC. Translating gives CASSQRQPNEQFF.

This clonotype was found many times. The DNA of the CDR3 is TGTGCCAGCACTCTAGGGTACAACAATGAGCAGTTCTTC. It is translated as CASTLGYNNEQFF. The chain carries TRBV12-3 or TRBV12-4 and TRBJ2-1; D remains unclear. Trimming cost V 7 bases and J 5 bases, with 12 bases left between them. The CDR3 loop spans 13 amino acids.